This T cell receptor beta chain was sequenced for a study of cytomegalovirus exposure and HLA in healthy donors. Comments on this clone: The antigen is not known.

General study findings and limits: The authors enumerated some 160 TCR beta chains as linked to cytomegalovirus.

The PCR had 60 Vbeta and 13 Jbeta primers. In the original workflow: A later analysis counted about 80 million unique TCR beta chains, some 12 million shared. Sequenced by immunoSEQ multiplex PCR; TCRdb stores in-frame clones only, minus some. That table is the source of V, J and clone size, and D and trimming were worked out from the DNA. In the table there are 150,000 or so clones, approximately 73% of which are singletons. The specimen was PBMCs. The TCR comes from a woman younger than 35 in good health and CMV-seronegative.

This CDR3 reads CASSQAPGQLQPQHF. The CDR3 DNA reads TGCGCCAGCAGCCAAGCCCCGGGACAGTTGCAGCCCCAGCATTTT. The V call is TRBV4-3, the J call TRBJ1-5; 7 nucleotides match TRBD1. Looked up from germline, CDR1 is LGHNA and CDR2 is YSLEER. This CDR3 is built from 15 residues. The V segment lost 1 base and the J segment 7 bases; nucleotides outside the gene matches: 7.